Sequencing of this T cell receptor beta chain was carried out in a study of graft-versus-host responses after intestinal transplantation. Study-wide background: Multivisceral, liver-intestinal, or isolated intestinal transplants were given to recipients. Following induction with anti-thymocyte globulin, all recipients were given tacrolimus and steroids for about three years. Findings and caveats of the study: Some GvH clones were seen earlier in gut or blood, suggesting intestinal origin. Patients who carried graft-donor T cell macrochimerism also had high graft-versus-host to host-versus-graft clonal ratios in their allografts.

V was clipped by 2 bases and J by 5 bases, with 6 bases between them. The CDR3 loop spans 12 amino acids. Germline assignment: CDR1 SEHNR and CDR2 FQNEAQ (reference sequence). Some clones are missing from TCRdb's copy, which holds only in-frame ones; the method was immunoSEQ multiplex PCR. The sample has about 59,000 clones, almost 95% seen once. Comments on this clone: Its target is unknown.

The specimen comprised unstimulated CD4+ T cells sorted from spleen or lymph node cells, sampled before transplant. The chain carries TRBV7-9 and TRBJ2-5; no firm D call. The sequence came from a human donor who was the organ donor for an intestinal transplant. CDR3 loop: CASSLTPETQYF. CDR3 coding DNA: TGTGCCAGCAGCTTAACCCCCGAGACCCAGTACTTC.